This record looks at one TCR beta chain sequence and its context. The sample comes from a study of blood T cell repertoires in COVID-19. Study background: Some COVID-19 samples were acute and others convalescent; all came from the United States, Italy and Spain. In each case, the material was cDNA or gDNA derived from T cells, B-cell-depleted T cells, or PBMCs.

Original processing notes: Nucleated cell number was recorded as an estimate derived from reference gene primer amplification. Profiling relied on immunoSEQ multiplex PCR, and the TCRdb table lists in-frame clones only, not all of them. For V, J and clone size, that table is used; D and trimming come from the DNA. The sample records about 320,000 clones, 85% being singletons. In germline, CDR1 is DFQATT, CDR2 SNEGSKA (reference sequence). The CDR3 spans 13 residues. With 3 bases removed from V and 10 bases from J, the gap between germline ends came to 18 bases. Residents of about two dozen US areas, aged roughly 18 to 95 years, made up the participants.

Sample: PBMCs or T cells enriched from blood (not recorded which). The chain couples TRBV20-1 to TRBJ1-1; D gene ambiguous. This receptor was taken from a woman aged 30 to 39 who had been exposed to COVID-19. The CDR3 DNA sequence: TGCAGTGCTAGTTCCGGGAAGGAGGAGGGAGCTTTCTTT. Its protein product is CSASSGKEEGAFF.